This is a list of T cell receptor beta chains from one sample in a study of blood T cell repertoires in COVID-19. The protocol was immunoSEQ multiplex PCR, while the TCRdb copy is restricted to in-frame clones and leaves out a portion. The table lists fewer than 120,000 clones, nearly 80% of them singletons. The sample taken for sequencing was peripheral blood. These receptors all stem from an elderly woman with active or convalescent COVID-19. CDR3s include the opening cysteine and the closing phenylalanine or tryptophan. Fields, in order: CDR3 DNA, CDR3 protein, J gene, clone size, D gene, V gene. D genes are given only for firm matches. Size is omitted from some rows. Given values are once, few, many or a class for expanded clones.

TGTGCCAGCAGTCCCCAATGGGGGCGACAAGAGACCCAGTACTTC CASSPQWGRQETQYF TRBJ2-5 . . TRBV28
TGTGCCATCAGTGACAGGAAGAACACTGAAGCTTTCTTT CAISDRKNTEAFF TRBJ1-1 . . TRBV10-3
TGTGCCAGCAGTGAAGCGCTTCTTAGCGGGAGGCCCTGGCAAAACATTCAGTACTTC CASSEALLSGRPWQNIQYF TRBJ2-4 . TRBD2 TRBV2
TGTGCCAGCGCCAACCGGGACAGGGATTCACCCCTCCACTTT CASANRDRDSPLHF TRBJ1-6 . TRBD1 TRBV6-5
TGTGCCAGCAGCCAGGGACAGGGGTTCTACGAGCAGTACTTC CASSQGQGFYEQYF TRBJ2-7 . TRBD1 TRBV11-2
TGTGCCAGCAGCCCCCGGGTTCCCTACGAGCAGTACTTC CASSPRVPYEQYF TRBJ2-7 . . TRBV7-9
TGTGCCACCAGTGACCCACAGTCACTAGGGCAGCCCCAGCATTTT CATSDPQSLGQPQHF TRBJ1-5 . . TRBV24-1
TGTGCCAGCAGTGACGACAGGGCGTCCTCCTACGAGCAGTACTTC CASSDDRASSYEQYF TRBJ2-7 . TRBD1 TRBV2
TGTGCCACCAGAGGCTGGGGGGAGGCCTATGGCTACACCTTC CATRGWGEAYGYTF TRBJ1-2 once . TRBV15
TGTGCCAGCAGCCATGGGACAGACAGCTCCTACGAGCAGTACTTC CASSHGTDSSYEQYF TRBJ2-7 . TRBD1 TRBV7-9
TGTGCCATCAGTGGACTGGGGGGGGCCGGGGAGCTGTTTTTT CAISGLGGAGELFF TRBJ2-2 . TRBD2 TRBV10-3